This entry describes one T cell receptor (beta chain). The antigen is not known. Germline loops: CDR1 MNHNY, CDR2 SVGAGI (reference sequence). This CDR3 is 16 amino acids long. Trimming took 6 bases from V and 1 from J; bases not matched to a gene: 10. The sample is drawn from a study of beta chain features in type 1 diabetes. General study results and limits: A greater similarity of naive, central memory and Treg TCRB repertoires was seen among patients than among healthy donors. For cells with high TCR expression, cDNA sequencing could yield over-representation.

Expressed TCRB transcripts were sequenced after all isolated RNA was converted to cDNA. It was found that naive, central memory and regulatory T cell samples averaged approximately 3.5 million reads. Generated by immunoSEQ multiplex PCR, the TCRdb table keeps only in-frame clones and is missing some. The repertoire consists of 900,000 or so clones, with under 20% occurring once and the leading ten covering around 0.02%. J is TRBJ2-5 and V is TRBV6-6, with 8 positions matching TRBD1. This receptor was obtained from a woman younger than 30 in good health. The sequencing sample was made of naive CD4+ T cells from blood. The CDR3, as DNA: TGTGCCAGCAGGTCTGGACAGGGTTTAACCCAAGAGACCCAGTACTTC. This gives the protein CASRSGQGLTQETQYF.